This T cell receptor (beta chain) was recovered during a study of T cell responses to AZD1222 COVID-19 vaccine. Only in-frame clones appear in the TCRdb table, and some are missing; sequencing was by immunoSEQ multiplex PCR. The sample contains roughly 120,000 clones, more than 85% of which appear only once. Study-wide results and caveats: Researchers took repertoire samples only after the peak T cell response had come.

Germline CDR1 and CDR2: SQVTM and ANQGSEA. The CDR3 contains 13 residues. Trimming left V 7 bases short and J 2 bases short, with 15 bases between. This clone appeared once. Its cognate antigen is unknown. The sequence derives from an adult in good health. The V gene is TRBV29-1, the J gene TRBJ2-7; possibly TRBD1 for D (6 bases). The starting material was peripheral blood, obtained on day 0 of AZD1222 vaccination. CDR3 DNA: TGCAGCGCCAGTCTTGGACAGACCTACGAGCAGTACTTC. Translating it yields CSASLGQTYEQYF.